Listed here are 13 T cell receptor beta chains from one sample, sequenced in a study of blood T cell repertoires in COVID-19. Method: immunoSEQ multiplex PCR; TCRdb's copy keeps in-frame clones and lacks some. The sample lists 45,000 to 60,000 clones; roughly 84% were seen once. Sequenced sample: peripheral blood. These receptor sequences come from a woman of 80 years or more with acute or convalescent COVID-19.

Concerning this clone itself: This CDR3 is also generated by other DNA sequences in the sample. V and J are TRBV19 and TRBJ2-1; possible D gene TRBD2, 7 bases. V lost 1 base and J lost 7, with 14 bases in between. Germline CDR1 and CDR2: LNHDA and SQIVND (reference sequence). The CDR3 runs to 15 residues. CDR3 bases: TGTGCCAGTAGTATAGGAGGGGGGGCCAGGAATGAGCAGTTCTTC. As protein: CASSIGGGARNEQFF.

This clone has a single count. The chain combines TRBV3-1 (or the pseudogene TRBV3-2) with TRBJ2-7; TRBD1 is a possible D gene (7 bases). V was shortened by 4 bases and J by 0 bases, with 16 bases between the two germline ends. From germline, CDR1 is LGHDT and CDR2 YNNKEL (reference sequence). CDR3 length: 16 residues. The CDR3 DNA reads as TGTGCCAGCAGCCCCACGACAGGGAGGTACTCCTACGAGCAGTACTTC. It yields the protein CASSPTTGRYSYEQYF.

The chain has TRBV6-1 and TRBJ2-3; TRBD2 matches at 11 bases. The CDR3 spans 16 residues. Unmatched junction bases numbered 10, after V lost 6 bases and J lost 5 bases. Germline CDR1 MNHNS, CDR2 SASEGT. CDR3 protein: CASREPLAGVVDTQYF. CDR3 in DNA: TGTGCCAGCAGGGAACCACTAGCGGGGGTAGTAGATACGCAGTATTTT.

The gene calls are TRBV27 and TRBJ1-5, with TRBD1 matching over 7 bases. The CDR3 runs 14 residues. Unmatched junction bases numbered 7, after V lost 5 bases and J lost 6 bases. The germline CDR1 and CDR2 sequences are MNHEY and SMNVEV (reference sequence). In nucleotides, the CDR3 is TGTGCCAGCAGTCCAATGACAGGGCTTCAGCCCCAGCATTTT. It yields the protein CASSPMTGLQPQHF.

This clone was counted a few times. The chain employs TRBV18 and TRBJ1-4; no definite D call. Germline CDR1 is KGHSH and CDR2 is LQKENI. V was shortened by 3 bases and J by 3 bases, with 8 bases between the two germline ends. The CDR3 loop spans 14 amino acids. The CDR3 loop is CASSPRSANEKLFF. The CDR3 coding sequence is TGTGCCAGCTCACCTCGAAGCGCTAATGAAAAACTGTTTTTT.

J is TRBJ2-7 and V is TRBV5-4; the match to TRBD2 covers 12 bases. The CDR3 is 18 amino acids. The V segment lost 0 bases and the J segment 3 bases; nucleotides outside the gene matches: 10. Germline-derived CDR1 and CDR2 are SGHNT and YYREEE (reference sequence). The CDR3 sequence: CASSLGGTSGPLSYEQYF. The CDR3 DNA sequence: TGTGCCAGCAGCTTGGGTGGGACTAGCGGGCCACTAAGCTACGAGCAGTACTTC.

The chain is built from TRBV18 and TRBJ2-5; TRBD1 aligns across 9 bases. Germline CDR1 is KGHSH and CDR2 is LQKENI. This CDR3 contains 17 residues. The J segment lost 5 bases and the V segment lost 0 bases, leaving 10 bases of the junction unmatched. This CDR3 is CASSPPGWDREVETQYF. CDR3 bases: TGTGCCAGCTCACCACCGGGTTGGGACAGGGAAGTGGAGACCCAGTACTTC.

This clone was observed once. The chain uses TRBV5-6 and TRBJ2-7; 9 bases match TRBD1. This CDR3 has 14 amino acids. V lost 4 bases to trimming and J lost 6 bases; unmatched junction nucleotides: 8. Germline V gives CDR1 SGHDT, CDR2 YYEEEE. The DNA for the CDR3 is TGTGCCAGCAGCGTGCCGGGACAGGGATCCGAGCAGTACTTC. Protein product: CASSVPGQGSEQYF. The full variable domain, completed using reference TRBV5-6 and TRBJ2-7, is DAGVTQSPTHLIKTRGQQVTLRCSPKSGHDTVSWYQQALGQGPQFIFQYYEEEERQRGNFPDRFSGHQFPNYSSELNVNALLLGDSALYLCASSVPGQGSEQYFGPGTRLTVT.

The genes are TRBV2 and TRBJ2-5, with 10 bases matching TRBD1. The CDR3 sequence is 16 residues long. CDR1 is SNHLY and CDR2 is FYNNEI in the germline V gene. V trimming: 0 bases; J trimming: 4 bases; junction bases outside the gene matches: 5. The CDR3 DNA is TGTGCCAGCAGTGAAGCGGGGGGGGACAGGGGAGAGACCCAGTACTTC. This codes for CASSEAGGDRGETQYF.

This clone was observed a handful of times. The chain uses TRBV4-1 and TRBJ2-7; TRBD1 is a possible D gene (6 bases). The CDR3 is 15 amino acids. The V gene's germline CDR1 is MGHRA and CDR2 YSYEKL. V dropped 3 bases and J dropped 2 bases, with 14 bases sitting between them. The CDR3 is CASSQDRQVAYEQYF. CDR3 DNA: TGCGCCAGCAGCCAGGATCGACAGGTTGCCTACGAGCAGTACTTC.

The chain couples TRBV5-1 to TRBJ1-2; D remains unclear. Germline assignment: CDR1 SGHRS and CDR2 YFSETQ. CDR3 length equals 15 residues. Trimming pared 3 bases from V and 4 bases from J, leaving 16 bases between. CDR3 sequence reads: CASSSEGGSVYGYTF. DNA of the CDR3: TGCGCCAGCAGCTCCGAGGGAGGATCAGTCTATGGCTACACCTTC.

The CDR3 region has the DNA TGTGCCTGGAGTTTGGACAGGATCCACGAGCAGTACTTC. It specifies CAWSLDRIHEQYF. J is TRBJ2-7 and V is TRBV30, with TRBD1 matching over 7 bases. The ends lost 2 bases at V and 5 bases at J; junction bases unmatched: 6. The CDR3 runs 13 residues. Germline assignment: CDR1 GTSNPN and CDR2 SVGIG (reference sequence).

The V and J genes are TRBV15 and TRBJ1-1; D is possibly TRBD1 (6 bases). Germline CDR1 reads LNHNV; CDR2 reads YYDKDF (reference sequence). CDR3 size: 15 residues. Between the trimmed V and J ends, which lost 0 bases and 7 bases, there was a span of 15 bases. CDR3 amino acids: CATSRDLMGASEAFF. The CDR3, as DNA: TGTGCCACCAGCAGAGACCTCATGGGGGCAAGTGAAGCTTTCTTT.